The 30 T cell receptor beta chains presented below share a single source sample, sequenced in a study of a mutant IDH1 vaccine in newly diagnosed glioma. Their antigens remain unidentified. This sample's time point: week 23, last vaccination. A single vaccine dose contained 300 ug of mutant IDH1 20-mer peptide, and topical imiquimod was used with it. Profiled with immunoSEQ multiplex PCR; TCRdb holds only in-frame clones, not every one. The sample carries 70,000 to 90,000 clones, roughly 85% recorded once. The sample in question was PBMCs, obtained from a glioma patient whose treatment included an IDH1 peptide vaccine. These receptors were taken from a man aged 25 to 40 with glioma. Some clones in this sample may be carry-over from other donors' samples.

The chain has TRBV27 and TRBJ1-5; maybe TRBD1 (6 bases). The V gene lost 2 bases and the J gene lost 7 bases, with 9 bases spanning the gap. The CDR3 loop spans 13 amino acids. The V gene's germline CDR1 is MNHEY and CDR2 SMNVEV (reference sequence). The CDR3 sequence is CASSLQGNQPQHF. As DNA, the CDR3 is TGTGCCAGCAGTTTACAGGGGAACCAGCCCCAGCATTTT.

This chain links TRBV27 with TRBJ2-1; 9 nucleotides agree with TRBD2. V shed 8 bases and J 15 bases; nucleotides not matched to a gene: 20. Germline V gene sequence: CDR1 MNHEY, CDR2 SMNVEV (reference sequence). The CDR3 is 15 residues long. The CDR3 spells CASGLRGGLTVKLFF. CDR3 DNA: TGTGCCAGCGGCCTGCGGGGGGGCCTGACGGTAAAGTTGTTCTTC.

This chain uses TRBV5-6 with TRBJ1-1; no clear D. The CDR3 has 13 amino acids. V shed 0 bases and J shed 1 base, with 4 bases lying between them. The germline CDR1 and CDR2 sequences are SGHDT and YYEEEE. CDR3 DNA sequence: TGTGCCAGCAGCTTGGTGACGAACACTGAAGCTTTCTTT. Protein: CASSLVTNTEAFF. Based on the CDR3 plus reference TRBV5-6 and TRBJ1-1, the full variable domain is DAGVTQSPTHLIKTRGQQVTLRCSPKSGHDTVSWYQQALGQGPQFIFQYYEEEERQRGNFPDRFSGHQFPNYSSELNVNALLLGDSALYLCASSLVTNTEAFFGQGTRLTVV.

The chain joins TRBV18 to TRBJ2-7; D unresolved. The CDR3 is made up of 12 amino acids. Germline-derived CDR1 and CDR2 are KGHSH and LQKENI. V lost 6 bases, J lost 4 bases, and 10 bases lay in between. Written as DNA, the CDR3 is TGTGCCAGCTCTCTTGACCTATACGAGCAGTACTTC. This gives the protein CASSLDLYEQYF. The whole variable domain, remainder taken from reference TRBV18 and TRBJ2-7, is NAGVMQNPRHLVRRRGQEARLRCSPMKGHSHVYWYRQLPEEGLKFMVYLQKENIIDESGMPKERFSAEFPKEGPSILRIQQVVRGDSAAYFCASSLDLYEQYFGPGTRLTVT.

This chain connects TRBV7-8 to TRBJ2-2, with D perhaps matching TRBD2 (6 bases). The germline V gene encodes CDR1 SGHVS and CDR2 FQNEAQ. V lost 2 bases and J 5 bases, leaving 15 bases between the germline ends. There are 16 residues in the CDR3. CDR3 sequence (DNA): TGTGCCAGCAGCTTAAGGAGGGGTGTTGGTACCGGGGAGCTGTTTTTT. Its translation is CASSLRRGVGTGELFF.

This clone was seen more than once but under ten times. CDR3 sequence reads: CASSQEEGAGGNTIYF. The DNA of the CDR3 is TGCGCCAGCAGCCAAGAAGAGGGGGCGGGAGGAAACACCATATATTTT. The genes are TRBV4-3 and TRBJ1-3; 7 bases align to TRBD1. Unmatched junction bases numbered 6, after V lost 0 bases and J lost 4 bases. The CDR3 extends over 16 amino acids. Per the germline V gene, CDR1 is LGHNA and CDR2 is YSLEER.

The chain carries TRBV7-2 and TRBJ1-1; D is unclear. This CDR3 contains 13 residues. Trimming removed 1 base from V and 5 bases from J, with 8 bases in between. Germline CDR1 reads SGHTA; CDR2 reads FQGNSA. CDR3 in DNA: TGTGCCAGCAGCTTAGGAAGAAAGACTGAAGCTTTCTTT. This gives the protein CASSLGRKTEAFF.

The chain couples TRBV10-3 to TRBJ1-4; no clear D. The CDR3 runs 14 residues. V lost 6 bases, J lost 4 bases, and 12 bases lay in between. Per germline, CDR1 ENHRY and CDR2 SYGVKD. The DNA for the CDR3 is TGTGCCATCAGCCCCTCTCAGATTAATGAAAAACTGTTTTTT. As protein: CAISPSQINEKLFF.

This clone appeared once. The V gene is TRBV11-2, the J gene TRBJ2-1, with TRBD2 matching 9 bases. This CDR3 contains 15 residues. Per germline, CDR1 SGHAT and CDR2 FQNNGV. The V gene end was trimmed by 2 bases and the J gene end by 9 bases; junction bases not matched to a gene: 8. CDR3 loop: CASSLIAGDSGEQFF. The DNA for the CDR3 is TGTGCCAGCAGCTTAATAGCGGGAGATTCTGGTGAGCAGTTCTTC. The variable domain in full, with the rest retrieved from reference TRBV11-2 and TRBJ2-1, is EAGVAQSPRYKIIEKRQSVAFWCNPISGHATLYWYQQILGQGPKLLIQFQNNGVVDDSQLPKDRFSAERLKGVDSTLKIQPAKLEDSAVYLCASSLIAGDSGEQFFGPGTRLTVL.

CDR3 sequence: CASSLTRGGASYGYTF. The CDR3 DNA follows: TGTGCCAGCAGTCTCACCCGCGGGGGGGCCAGCTATGGCTACACCTTC. The chain employs TRBV27 and TRBJ1-2; tentative D call: TRBD1 (6 bases). Trimming left V 5 bases short and J 4 bases short, with 20 bases between. This CDR3 spans 16 amino acids. Per the germline V gene, CDR1 is MNHEY and CDR2 is SMNVEV (reference sequence).

The rearrangement uses TRBV6-1 and TRBJ2-7; D gene unclear. Trimming removed 3 bases from V and 4 bases from J, with 13 bases in between. The germline CDR1 and CDR2 sequences are MNHNS and SASEGT. CDR3 length: 14 residues. As DNA, the CDR3 is TGTGCCAGCAGTGATGTAGGCAGGTCATACGAGCAGTACTTC. Its protein is CASSDVGRSYEQYF.

The chain has TRBV21-1 and TRBJ2-7. TRBV21-1 is shown as a pseudogene. The CDR3 covers 15 residues. CDR3 sequence reads: CASSNRNLSSYEQYF. In DNA, the CDR3 is TGTGCCAGCAGCAACAGGAACTTATCTAGCTACGAGCAGTACTTC.

The chain is built from TRBV28 and TRBJ1-1; 8 bases map to TRBD1. The CDR3 has 15 residues. Per germline, CDR1 MDHEN and CDR2 SYDVKM. Trimming at V came to 4 bases and at J to 1 base, leaving 5 bases not matched to a gene. The CDR3 reads CASSSPGQGNTEAFF. The CDR3 nucleotides are TGTGCCAGCAGTTCGCCCGGACAGGGGAACACTGAAGCTTTCTTT.

V and J are TRBV2 and TRBJ1-5, with 8 nucleotides matching TRBD1. V gave up 5 bases and J gave up 5 bases; unmatched junction bases: 5. This CDR3 has 14 amino acids. Germline V gene data show CDR1 as SNHLY and CDR2 as FYNNEI. The CDR3 sequence: CASSRQGKDQPQHF. The DNA for the CDR3 is TGTGCCAGCAGTAGACAGGGGAAGGATCAGCCCCAGCATTTT.

The rearrangement joins TRBV6-1 to TRBJ2-2; unclear D gene. The CDR3 consists of 11 residues. V shed 8 bases and J shed 4 bases, with 5 bases lying between them. Germline CDR1 and CDR2: MNHNS and SASEGT. Here the CDR3 reads CASSRTGELFF. The DNA of the CDR3 is TGTGCCAGCTCTCGCACCGGGGAGCTGTTTTTT.

The rearrangement links TRBV7-8 to TRBJ2-1, with D possibly matching TRBD2 (6 bases). The CDR3 extends over 16 amino acids. The germline V gene has CDR1 SGHVS and CDR2 FQNEAQ. Trimming cost V 5 bases and J 4 bases, with 18 bases left between them. The CDR3 loop reads CASSPAATGVYNEQFF. The CDR3 DNA sequence: TGTGCCAGCAGCCCGGCCGCAACGGGAGTTTACAATGAGCAGTTCTTC. The complete variable domain, with remaining parts taken from reference TRBV7-8 and TRBJ2-1, reads GAGVSQSPRYKVAKRGQDVALRCDPISGHVSLFWYQQALGQGPEFLTYFQNEAQLDKSGLPSDRFFAERPEGSVSTLKIQRTQQEDSAVYLCASSPAATGVYNEQFFGPGTRLTVL.

This rearrangement joins TRBV11-2 to TRBJ2-5, with 10 bases identical to TRBD1. Trimming cost V 5 bases and J 5 bases; bases outside gene matches: 5. The CDR3 totals 14 residues. Germline-derived CDR1 and CDR2 are SGHAT and FQNNGV. Here the CDR3 DNA reads TGTGCCAGCAGCCGGGACAGGGGAGGGGAGACCCAGTACTTC. It encodes CASSRDRGGETQYF. The entire variable domain, with the rest obtained from reference TRBV11-2 and TRBJ2-5, is as follows: EAGVAQSPRYKIIEKRQSVAFWCNPISGHATLYWYQQILGQGPKLLIQFQNNGVVDDSQLPKDRFSAERLKGVDSTLKIQPAKLEDSAVYLCASSRDRGGETQYFGPGTRLLVL.

A single count supports this clone. J is TRBJ2-1 and V is TRBV6-5; a possible D gene is TRBD2 (5 bases). CDR1 is MNHEY, CDR2 SVGAGI, per germline. CDR3 length: 16 residues. V lost 2 bases and J 9 bases, leaving 20 bases between the germline ends. The CDR3 coding sequence is TGTGCCAGCAGTTACCAGTCTTCCGGAACTAGTGGTGAGCAGTTCTTC. Its translation is CASSYQSSGTSGEQFF.

This CDR3 reads CATSLAGVRDNEQFF. CDR3 sequence (DNA): TGTGCCACCTCCCTAGCGGGAGTTCGAGACAATGAGCAGTTCTTC. V usage is TRBV7-2 and J usage is TRBJ2-1; TRBD2 agrees at 10 bases. J gave up 5 bases and V 10 bases, and 11 bases lay outside the gene matches. The CDR3 sequence is 15 residues long. From germline, CDR1 is SGHTA and CDR2 FQGNSA.

The rearrangement uses TRBV4-1 and TRBJ2-1; 11 nucleotides agree with TRBD2. V lost 3 bases, J lost 4 bases, and 2 bases stayed unmatched. Germline V gives CDR1 MGHRA, CDR2 YSYEKL. CDR3 size: 15 residues. The CDR3 DNA reads as TGCGCCAGCAGCCAGACTAGCGGGGTTTACAATGAGCAGTTCTTC. Protein sequence: CASSQTSGVYNEQFF.

V is TRBV18 and J is TRBJ1-1; 10 bases match TRBD1. Germline V CDR1 and CDR2: KGHSH, LQKENI. V shed 3 bases and J 7 bases; nucleotides not matched to a gene: 2. CDR3 length equals 13 residues. The CDR3 nucleotides read TGTGCCAGCTCACCGGGACAGGGGATTGAAGCTTTCTTT. Protein product: CASSPGQGIEAFF.

This clone was counted between two and nine times. V usage is TRBV4-3 and J usage is TRBJ1-1; D perhaps matches TRBD1 (6 bases). The V gene lost 3 bases and the J gene lost 2 bases, with 7 bases spanning the gap. The germline V gene has CDR1 LGHNA and CDR2 YSLEER. This CDR3 spans 13 amino acids. CDR3 DNA: TGCGCCAGCAGCCAGACAGGTAACACTGAAGCTTTCTTT. Amino acids: CASSQTGNTEAFF.

V and J are TRBV5-1 and TRBJ2-5, with 7 bases identical to TRBD1. J was trimmed by 5 bases and V by 0 bases; bases with no gene match: 22. The CDR3 runs 20 residues. Looked up from germline, CDR1 is SGHRS and CDR2 is YFSETQ. The CDR3 sequence: CASSLVGPLGWDSSYETQYF. The CDR3 DNA follows: TGCGCCAGCAGCTTGGTTGGCCCCCTCGGCTGGGACAGCTCATACGAGACCCAGTACTTC.

The gene calls are TRBV5-1 and TRBJ1-2; the match to TRBD1 covers 7 bases. CDR1 and CDR2 from the germline V gene are SGHRS and YFSETQ. The V gene end was trimmed by 2 bases and the J gene end by 8 bases; junction bases not matched to a gene: 3. The CDR3 runs to 12 residues. The CDR3 coding sequence is TGCGCCAGCAGCTTTCAGGGGGAAGGCTACACCTTC. It yields the protein CASSFQGEGYTF.

This sequence joins TRBV5-4 and TRBJ2-3, with TRBD1 matching 7 bases. Trimming took 4 bases from V and 12 from J; bases not matched to a gene: 17. The length of the CDR3 is 15 residues. Germline loops: CDR1 SGHNT, CDR2 YYREEE (reference sequence). The CDR3 coding sequence is TGTGCCAGCAGCCGGGAAGGGGACAGCGTCTTCCCTCAGTATTTT. Translation: CASSREGDSVFPQYF.

This clone was observed a few times. The chain uses TRBV5-1 and TRBJ1-1, with D possibly being TRBD1 (5 bases). CDR3 size: 12 residues. CDR1 and CDR2 (germline): SGHRS, YFSETQ. V was cut by 4 bases and J by 6 bases, with 10 bases left in between. Here the CDR3 reads CASSLPGAEAFF. CDR3 nucleotides: TGCGCCAGCAGCCTACCGGGGGCTGAAGCTTTCTTT.

J is TRBJ1-2 and V is TRBV18; 7 bases align to TRBD1. The V gene end was trimmed by 3 bases and the J gene end by 4 bases; junction bases not matched to a gene: 17. The CDR3 is 18 amino acids. The germline gives CDR1 KGHSH, CDR2 LQKENI. CDR3 nucleotide sequence: TGTGCCAGCTCACCGAACGACTTCCGACAGGGAGGGGTCTATGGCTACACCTTC. As protein: CASSPNDFRQGGVYGYTF.

A few counts support this clone. The chain couples TRBV30 to TRBJ1-2; D is unresolved. Trimming stripped 3 bases from V and 8 bases from J, with 10 bases between. This CDR3 contains 11 residues. Germline loops: CDR1 GTSNPN, CDR2 SVGIG (reference sequence). In DNA form, the CDR3 reads TGTGCCTGGAGGACACCCCCGGGCTACACCTTC. Its protein is CAWRTPPGYTF.

The CDR3 DNA reads as TGTGCCAGCACTGGGGGCGTTAGCTATGGCTACACCTTC. Protein: CASTGGVSYGYTF. V gene TRBV2 combines with J gene TRBJ1-2; D possibly corresponds to TRBD1 (6 bases). Trimming removed 7 bases from V and 4 bases from J, with 13 bases in between. CDR3 length: 13 amino acids. Germline CDR1 and CDR2: SNHLY and FYNNEI. Based on the CDR3 plus reference TRBV2 and TRBJ1-2, the full variable domain is EPEVTQTPSHQVTQMGQEVILRCVPISNHLYFYWYRQILGQKVEFLVSFYNNEISEKSEIFDDQFSVERPDGSNFTLKIRSTKLEDSAMYFCASTGGVSYGYTFGSGTRLTVV.

The chain couples TRBV18 to TRBJ1-1, with D maybe TRBD1 (5 bases). Germline values: CDR1 KGHSH, CDR2 LQKENI. Trimming pared 2 bases from V and 8 bases from J, leaving 15 bases between. The CDR3 has 14 amino acids. CDR3 amino acids: CASSPGQGLEEAFF. The CDR3 DNA follows: TGTGCCAGCTCACCAGGGCAGGGCTTGGAGGAAGCTTTCTTT.